Each of the 24 T cell receptor beta chains below was sequenced from the same sample in a study of blood T cells in healthy people across ages. A J-beta primer mix and a sample-barcoded 5' primer were used in a second PCR of roughly 6 to 12 cycles. TCRdb re-derived calls from the 5' RACE reads in MiXCR, one entry per CDR3 protein. The profile shows some 710,000 distinct CDR3 sequences, 35% to 50% of them singletons. Sequenced: blood. Receptor source: a man of 80 years or more in good health.

The rearrangement joins TRBV9 to TRBJ2-7, with unresolved D. The germline CDR1 and CDR2 sequences are SGDLS and YYNGEE. The CDR3 has 15 amino acids. Trimming pared 0 bases from V and 3 bases from J, leaving 13 bases between. The CDR3: CASSVDGMMDYEQYF. For the CDR3, the DNA is TGTGCCAGCAGCGTAGACGGTATGATGGACTACGAGCAGTACTTC. The variable domain in full, with the rest retrieved from reference TRBV9 and TRBJ2-7, is DSGVTQTPKHLITATGQRVTLRCSPRSGDLSVYWYQQSLDQGLQFLIQYYNGEERAKGNILERFSAQQFPDLHSELNLSSLELGDSALYFCASSVDGMMDYEQYFGPGTRLTVT.

This sequence joins TRBV7-2 and TRBJ2-5; 8 nucleotides agree with TRBD1. The CDR3 spans 13 residues. J lost 4 bases, V lost 5 bases, and 3 bases had no gene match. The germline V gene encodes CDR1 SGHTA and CDR2 FQGNSA. The CDR3 spells CASSPGQVETQYF. In nucleotides, the CDR3 is TGTGCCAGCAGCCCGGGACAGGTAGAGACCCAGTACTTC.

Only one count was recorded for this clonotype. This clone may be a read error of a much larger clone one base away. This chain connects TRBV9 to TRBJ2-7; D might be TRBD1 or TRBD2, each matching 5 bases. Germline V lookup: CDR1 SGDLS, CDR2 YYNGEE. The CDR3 contains 15 residues. The V and J ends lost 4 bases and 0 bases respectively, with 14 bases between them. Here the CDR3 DNA reads TGTGCCAGCAGCCAGGGACGAGCGGACTCCTACGAGCAGTACTTC. It yields the protein CASSQGRADSYEQYF.

This chain uses TRBV6-2 or TRBV6-3 with TRBJ2-1; 7 nucleotides agree with TRBD2. CDR3 length: 18 amino acids. Germline V gives CDR1 MNHEY, CDR2 SVGEGT. V was clipped by 2 bases and J by 4 bases; unmatched bases: 14. The CDR3: CASSYLLFGGGRYNEQFF. The CDR3 bases are TGTGCCAGCAGTTACCTCCTTTTCGGCGGGGGTCGGTACAATGAGCAGTTCTTC.

The CDR3 DNA reads as TGTGCCAGCAGTTTATCTCCCCGACAGGGAAAAAGGCCTGAAGCTTTCTTT. Its protein is CASSLSPRQGKRPEAFF. This chain uses TRBV27 with TRBJ1-1, with 7 bases fitting TRBD1. J gave up 6 bases and V 0 bases, and 13 bases lay outside the gene matches. The CDR3 extends over 17 amino acids. The V gene's germline CDR1 is MNHEY and CDR2 SMNVEV (reference sequence).

The chain is built from TRBV7-2 and TRBJ1-1; 9 positions match TRBD1. V shed 4 bases and J 0 bases; nucleotides not matched to a gene: 3. The CDR3 length is 15 residues. Germline CDR1 reads SGHTA; CDR2 reads FQGNSA. The chain's CDR3 is CASSWTGAMNTEAFF. The CDR3 DNA reads as TGTGCCAGCAGCTGGACAGGGGCCATGAACACTGAAGCTTTCTTT.

V gene TRBV3-1 combines with J gene TRBJ2-7; 12 nucleotides line up with TRBD2. Germline CDR1 and CDR2: LGHDT and YNNKEL (reference sequence). Trimming removed 1 base from V and 4 bases from J; junction bases left unmatched: 11. The CDR3 runs to 18 residues. The CDR3 region is CASSQGNWRLAGVYEQYF. The CDR3 nucleotides read TGTGCCAGCAGCCAAGGGAATTGGAGACTAGCGGGAGTTTACGAGCAGTACTTC.

This clonotype was observed at least ten times. V gene TRBV7-2 combines with J gene TRBJ2-5; D is perhaps TRBD1 or TRBD2 (5 bases each). Looked up from germline, CDR1 is SGHTA and CDR2 is FQGNSA. The ends were cut back, 5 bases at V and 1 base at J, with 8 bases in the middle. The CDR3 is 13 residues long. DNA of the CDR3: TGTGCCAGCAGCCGGGGCTCCCAAGAGACCCAGTACTTC. This sequence encodes CASSRGSQETQYF.

This clonotype occurred once. This chain links TRBV2 with TRBJ1-4; no firm D call. Germline-derived CDR1 and CDR2 are SNHLY and FYNNEI. V lost 5 bases to trimming and J lost 5 bases, with 15 bases between them. The CDR3 has 15 amino acids. DNA of the CDR3: TGTGCCAGCAGTCGACGCCCTTCGGGGAATGAAAAACTGTTTTTT. Its translation is CASSRRPSGNEKLFF.

Turning to this clonotype: This may come from a read error, since a much larger clone is one base off. The chain couples TRBV27 to TRBJ2-5; D uncertain. Germline V lookup: CDR1 MNHEY, CDR2 SMNVEV (reference sequence). This CDR3 region has 15 residues. With 5 bases removed from V and 4 bases from J, the gap between germline ends came to 17 bases. CDR3: CASSQPTRSGETQYF. CDR3 in DNA: TGTGCCAGCAGTCAGCCGACAAGGAGTGGAGAGACCCAGTACTTC.

This clonotype was seen more than once but under ten times. This rearrangement joins TRBV24-1 to TRBJ2-5; 9 nucleotides align to TRBD1. CDR3 length: 17 residues. Germline V gene data show CDR1 as KGHDR and CDR2 as SFDVKD. J gave up 4 bases and V 3 bases, and 11 bases lay outside the gene matches. The chain's CDR3 is CATSDPGQGRVRETQYF. CDR3 DNA sequence: TGTGCCACCAGTGATCCGGGACAGGGTAGAGTAAGAGAGACCCAGTACTTC.

There are a few counts of this clonotype. Mismatch with germline at one junction end may stem from a read error. The chain is built from TRBV12-3 or TRBV12-4 and TRBJ2-3; tentatively, D is TRBD1 or TRBD2 (7 bases each). The CDR3 loop spans 14 amino acids. DNA for the CDR3: TGTGCCAGCAGTTGCAGGGGGGGAACAGATGCGCAGTATTTT. This encodes CASSCRGGTDAQYF.

The chain is built from TRBV29-1 and TRBJ2-7; 8 bases fit TRBD1. Germline V gene sequence: CDR1 SQVTM, CDR2 ANQGSEA. The CDR3 has 14 amino acids. The ends lost 5 bases at V and 6 bases at J; junction bases unmatched: 12. CDR3 in amino acids: CSVKVGQGAGEQYF. CDR3 DNA: TGCAGCGTTAAAGTGGGTCAGGGGGCGGGCGAGCAGTACTTC.

The table lists this clonotype with a few counts. CDR3 amino acids: CASSLEALAKNIQYF. DNA for the CDR3: TGTGCCAGCAGTTTAGAAGCATTAGCCAAAAACATTCAGTACTTC. V usage is TRBV12-3 or TRBV12-4 and J usage is TRBJ2-4; D is unresolved. V lost 1 base and J 0 bases, leaving 7 bases between the germline ends. CDR3 length equals 15 residues.

This chain links TRBV3-1 with TRBJ2-5; either TRBD1 or TRBD2 may fit D (5 bases each). CDR1 LGHDT and CDR2 YNNKEL come from the germline V gene (reference sequence). The CDR3 loop spans 14 amino acids. The ends were cut back, 5 bases at V and 11 bases at J, with 21 bases in the middle. The CDR3 DNA sequence: TGTGCCAGCAGCTACTCAGGGACCCAACTATGGCAGTACTTC. Translating gives CASSYSGTQLWQYF.

The chain links TRBV4-1 to TRBJ2-1, with 10 bases that match TRBD1. This CDR3 spans 14 amino acids. Germline V gene lookup returns CDR1 MGHRA and CDR2 YSYEKL. V lost 6 bases, J lost 8 bases, and 7 bases stayed unmatched. CDR3 sequence: CASSPGTGAYEQFF. The CDR3 region has the DNA TGCGCCAGCAGTCCCGGGACAGGGGCCTATGAGCAGTTCTTC.

V is TRBV29-1 and J is TRBJ1-4, with TRBD1 identical over 7 bases. The germline V gene has CDR1 SQVTM and CDR2 ANQGSEA. There are 13 residues in the CDR3. Germline trimming cut 7 bases from V and 3 bases from J; bases unmatched to any gene: 5. The CDR3 DNA reads as TGCAGCGCAATTACAGGGGCTAATGAAAAACTGTTTTTT. Translating gives CSAITGANEKLFF.

As regards this clonotype: At one of its ends the junction is not consistent with the germline gene, which may arise from a read error. The rearrangement uses TRBV7-2 and TRBJ2-1, with a possible D match to TRBD2 (6 bases). Germline V gene sequence: CDR1 SGHTA, CDR2 FQGNSA. The CDR3 length is 15 residues. Written as DNA, the CDR3 is TGTGCCAGCAGTTTCCCGGGACTTTCCTACAGTGAGCAGTTCTTC. Translation gives CASSFPGLSYSEQFF. Drawing the rest from reference TRBV7-2 and TRBJ2-1, the complete variable domain is GAGVSQSPSNKVTEKGKDVELRCDPISGHTALYWYRQSLGQGLEFLIYFQGNSAPDKSGLPSDRFSAERTGGSVSTLTIQRTQQEDSAVYLCASSFPGLSYSEQFFGPGTRLTVL.

This rearrangement joins TRBV29-1 to TRBJ2-2, with a possible D match to TRBD1 (6 bases). Deletions cut 2 bases from V and 1 base from J, with 14 bases between. The germline V gene encodes CDR1 SQVTM and CDR2 ANQGSEA. This CDR3 comprises 16 residues. The CDR3 region has the DNA TGCAGCGTTGAACCAGGGGCAGGGCAGAACACCGGGGAGCTGTTTTTT. Translation gives CSVEPGAGQNTGELFF.

The genes are TRBV5-1 and TRBJ1-4; D perhaps matches TRBD1 (5 bases). CDR1 and CDR2 from the germline V gene are SGHRS and YFSETQ. The CDR3 is 15 residues long. V gave up 0 bases and J gave up 8 bases, with 14 bases separating them. The CDR3 DNA reads TGCGCCAGCAGCTTGGACGGGACCCGAGGGGAAAAACTGTTTTTT. Its protein is CASSLDGTRGEKLFF.

V gene TRBV6-2 or TRBV6-3 combines with J gene TRBJ2-3; possible D gene TRBD2, 5 bases. Germline CDR1 is MNHEY and CDR2 is SVGEGT. This CDR3 spans 15 amino acids. Trimming took 6 bases from V and 0 from J, leaving 13 bases between them. CDR3 nucleotides: TGTGCCAGCAGGCGATGGCAGCGGAGCACAGATACGCAGTATTTT. Its translation: CASRRWQRSTDTQYF.

This clonotype was counted only a few times. V usage is TRBV7-9 and J usage is TRBJ2-1; 7 positions agree with TRBD2. Germline lookup yields CDR1 SEHNR and CDR2 FQNEAQ (reference sequence). Unmatched junction bases numbered 9, after V lost 4 bases and J lost 9 bases. This CDR3 comprises 14 residues. The CDR3 nucleotides read TGTGCCAGCAGCTCGGAGGGAGGGGTGGTTGAGCAGTTCTTC. Translation gives CASSSEGGVVEQFF.

The rearrangement joins TRBV5-1 to TRBJ2-5; tentative D call: TRBD1 (6 bases). The CDR3 length is 15 residues. V was trimmed by 4 bases and J by 4 bases, leaving 17 bases between them. CDR1 is SGHRS and CDR2 is YFSETQ in the germline V gene. Here the CDR3 reads CASSRLALQGETQYF. The CDR3 DNA is TGCGCCAGCAGCAGACTTGCGTTACAGGGAGAGACCCAGTACTTC.

The chain is built from TRBV7-9 and TRBJ2-7, with 9 bases matching TRBD2. Looked up from germline, CDR1 is SEHNR and CDR2 is FQNEAQ (reference sequence). V was clipped by 8 bases and J by 8 bases; unmatched bases: 16. The CDR3 consists of 15 residues. The CDR3 DNA reads as TGTGCCAGCGGCATGACTACCGGGACTAGCTCTAAGCAGTACTTC. Its translation: CASGMTTGTSSKQYF.